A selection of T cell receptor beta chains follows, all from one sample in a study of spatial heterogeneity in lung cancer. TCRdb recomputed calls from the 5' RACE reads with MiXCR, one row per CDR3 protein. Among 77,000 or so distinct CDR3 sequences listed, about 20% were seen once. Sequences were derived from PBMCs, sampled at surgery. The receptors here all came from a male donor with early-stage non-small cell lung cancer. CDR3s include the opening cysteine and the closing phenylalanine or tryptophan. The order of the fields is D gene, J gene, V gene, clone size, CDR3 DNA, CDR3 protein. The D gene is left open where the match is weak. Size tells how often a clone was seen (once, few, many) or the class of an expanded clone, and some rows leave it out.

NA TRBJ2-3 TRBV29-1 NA TGCAGCGTTGTAAGGGGGGCGATGGATACGCAGTATTTT CSVVRGAMDTQYF
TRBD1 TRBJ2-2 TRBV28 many TGTGCCACCCACAGGGGGCAAAGCACCGGGGAGCTGTTTTTT CATHRGQSTGELFF
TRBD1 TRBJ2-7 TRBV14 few TGTGCCAGCAGCCAAGATGGCGTGTGGAACAGGGGGCCTATTGGGGAGCAGTACTTC CASSQDGVWNRGPIGEQYF
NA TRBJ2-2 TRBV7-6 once TGTGTCAGCAGCCGCCTACAAGGCACCGGGGAGCTGTTTTTT CVSSRLQGTGELFF
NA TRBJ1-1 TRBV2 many TGTGCCAGCACCCTGGGACTGGGGGGCACTGAAGCTTTCTTT CASTLGLGGTEAFF
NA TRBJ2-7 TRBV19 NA TGTGCCAGTAGTCTCGGGACCCATGGAGGCGGGCAGTACTTC CASSLGTHGGGQYF
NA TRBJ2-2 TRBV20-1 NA TGCAGTGCCCCGAGGGGGACACCGAACACCGGGGAGCTGTTTTTT CSAPRGTPNTGELFF
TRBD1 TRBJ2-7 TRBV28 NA TGTGCCAGCAGTCCGACCGGACAGGGTGGGGGATCCCACGAGCAGTACTTC CASSPTGQGGGSHEQYF
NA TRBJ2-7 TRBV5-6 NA TGTGCCAGCAGCTTGGCCGGGGGCCCCATCTCCTACGAGCAGTACTTC CASSLAGGPISYEQYF
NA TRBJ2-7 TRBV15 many TGTGCCACCGGGCTTAGTCTTGCCCGCGAGCAGTACTTC CATGLSLAREQYF
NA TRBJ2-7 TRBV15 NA TGTGCCACCAGCAGAGATCGGCTCGGATACGAGCAGTACTTC CATSRDRLGYEQYF
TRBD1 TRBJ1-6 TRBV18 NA TGTGCCAGCTCACCGGGACAGACTAATTCACCCCTCCACTTT CASSPGQTNSPLHF